The 11 T cell receptor beta chains reported below all come from one sample, sequenced in a study of blood T cell repertoires in COVID-19. The data were produced by immunoSEQ multiplex PCR, yet TCRdb's version contains in-frame clones alone and is incomplete. The profile covers over 45,000 clones, with roughly 80% appearing a single time and approximately 5.9% taken by the ten largest. Input material: peripheral blood. The receptors were gathered from a human donor in a cohort sampled during active or convalescent COVID-19.

The chain uses TRBV7-2 and TRBJ1-1; perhaps TRBD1 as D (6 bases). V was pared by 5 bases and J by 4 bases, with 11 bases between. The CDR3 is made up of 13 amino acids. Looked up from germline, CDR1 is SGHTA and CDR2 is FQGNSA. In DNA, the CDR3 is TGTGCCAGCAGCATACAGGGCAGCACTGAAGCTTTCTTT. It specifies CASSIQGSTEAFF.

The J gene is TRBJ1-4, the V gene TRBV19; D uncertain. Germline values: CDR1 LNHDA, CDR2 SQIVND (reference sequence). CDR3 length: 13 residues. Trimming took off 5 bases at V and 6 bases at J, with 10 bases between the two ends. The chain's CDR3 is CASSQRSDEKLFF. As DNA, the CDR3 is TGTGCCAGTAGTCAGCGTTCCGATGAAAAACTGTTTTTT. The complete variable domain, with remaining parts taken from reference TRBV19 and TRBJ1-4, reads DGGITQSPKYLFRKEGQNVTLSCEQNLNHDAMYWYRQDPGQGLRLIYYSQIVNDFQKGDIAEGYSVSREKKESFPLTVTSAQKNPTAFYLCASSQRSDEKLFFGSGTQLSVL.

The gene calls are TRBV27 and TRBJ1-5; TRBD1 matches at 11 bases. Per germline, CDR1 MNHEY and CDR2 SMNVEV (reference sequence). With V trimmed by 6 bases and J by 6 bases, 7 bases remained unmatched. The CDR3 sequence is 15 residues long. CDR3 DNA: TGTGCCAGCAGACCCGGGACAGGGGGGGGTCAGCCCCAGCATTTT. This codes for CASRPGTGGGQPQHF.

The count of this clone is one. The gene calls are TRBV6-2 or TRBV6-3 and TRBJ2-7; 8 nucleotides align to TRBD2. The germline V gene has CDR1 MNHEY and CDR2 SVGEGT. V was pared by 0 bases and J by 7 bases, with 5 bases of the junction left unmatched. The CDR3 extends over 14 amino acids. The CDR3 spells CASSYSKAGAEQYF. Here the CDR3 DNA reads TGTGCCAGCAGTTACTCCAAAGCGGGGGCTGAGCAGTACTTC.

The chain recombines TRBV23-1 with TRBJ1-4; maybe TRBD1 (6 bases). TRBV23-1 is placed among ORFs of uncertain function. V lost 2 bases to trimming and J lost 3 bases, with 10 bases between them. CDR3 length equals 15 residues. The DNA for the CDR3 is TGCGCCAGCAGTCAAGGGGGGGGGCCTAATGAAAAACTGTTTTTT. This gives the protein CASSQGGGPNEKLFF.

This clone was seen a single time. The V call is TRBV5-6, the J call TRBJ1-5; 7 positions match TRBD1. The germline V gene has CDR1 SGHDT and CDR2 YYEEEE. The CDR3 is 14 amino acids. The J segment lost 6 bases and the V segment lost 0 bases, leaving 3 bases of the junction unmatched. CDR3 nucleotide sequence: TGTGCCAGCAGCTTGGCAGGGGGAAGTCAGCCCCAGCATTTT. Residues: CASSLAGGSQPQHF.

V is TRBV11-2 and J is TRBJ1-2, with D perhaps matching TRBD1 (6 bases). Germline V lookup: CDR1 SGHAT, CDR2 FQNNGV. Between the trimmed V and J ends, which lost 1 base and 8 bases, there was a span of 17 bases. The CDR3 runs to 15 residues. The CDR3 here is CASSLARGTAAGYTF. CDR3 sequence (DNA): TGTGCCAGCAGCTTAGCAAGGGGGACGGCAGCGGGCTACACCTTC. The full variable domain, with the rest looked up from reference TRBV11-2 and TRBJ1-2, is EAGVAQSPRYKIIEKRQSVAFWCNPISGHATLYWYQQILGQGPKLLIQFQNNGVVDDSQLPKDRFSAERLKGVDSTLKIQPAKLEDSAVYLCASSLARGTAAGYTFGSGTRLTVV.

The gene calls are TRBV6-2 or TRBV6-3 and TRBJ1-6, with TRBD1 identical over 9 bases. The J segment lost 10 bases and the V segment lost 2 bases, leaving 9 bases of the junction unmatched. Germline assignment: CDR1 MNHEY and CDR2 SVGEGT. The CDR3 has 16 residues. The DNA of the CDR3 is TGTGCCAGCAGTTACAGCACAGGGGGCGCGGGATCACCCCTCCACTTT. Amino acids: CASSYSTGGAGSPLHF.

V is TRBV30 and J is TRBJ2-2, with 7 positions matching TRBD2. The CDR3 extends over 15 amino acids. Unmatched junction bases numbered 6, after V lost 2 bases and J lost 3 bases. Germline values: CDR1 GTSNPN, CDR2 SVGIG (reference sequence). The CDR3 loop is CAWSQDGRYTGELFF. CDR3 DNA: TGTGCCTGGAGTCAGGACGGGAGGTACACCGGGGAGCTGTTTTTT.

The chain has TRBV19 and TRBJ2-6; D possibly corresponds to TRBD1 (6 bases). Germline V CDR1 and CDR2: LNHDA, SQIVND (reference sequence). Trimming shortened V by 10 bases and J by 2 bases, and 15 bases separated the two germline ends. The CDR3 sequence is 15 residues long. The CDR3 here is CATIQGIAGANVLTF. The CDR3 DNA is TGTGCCACAATACAGGGAATCGCTGGGGCCAACGTCCTGACTTTC.

The V call is TRBV3-1 (or the pseudogene TRBV3-2), the J call TRBJ2-3; 8 bases line up with TRBD2. V trimming: 2 bases; J trimming: 6 bases; junction bases outside the gene matches: 1. Germline CDR1 reads LGHDT; CDR2 reads YNNKEL (reference sequence). This CDR3 has 13 amino acids. This chain's CDR3 is CASSQIAGDTQYF. CDR3 coding DNA: TGTGCCAGCAGCCAAATAGCGGGGGATACGCAGTATTTT.